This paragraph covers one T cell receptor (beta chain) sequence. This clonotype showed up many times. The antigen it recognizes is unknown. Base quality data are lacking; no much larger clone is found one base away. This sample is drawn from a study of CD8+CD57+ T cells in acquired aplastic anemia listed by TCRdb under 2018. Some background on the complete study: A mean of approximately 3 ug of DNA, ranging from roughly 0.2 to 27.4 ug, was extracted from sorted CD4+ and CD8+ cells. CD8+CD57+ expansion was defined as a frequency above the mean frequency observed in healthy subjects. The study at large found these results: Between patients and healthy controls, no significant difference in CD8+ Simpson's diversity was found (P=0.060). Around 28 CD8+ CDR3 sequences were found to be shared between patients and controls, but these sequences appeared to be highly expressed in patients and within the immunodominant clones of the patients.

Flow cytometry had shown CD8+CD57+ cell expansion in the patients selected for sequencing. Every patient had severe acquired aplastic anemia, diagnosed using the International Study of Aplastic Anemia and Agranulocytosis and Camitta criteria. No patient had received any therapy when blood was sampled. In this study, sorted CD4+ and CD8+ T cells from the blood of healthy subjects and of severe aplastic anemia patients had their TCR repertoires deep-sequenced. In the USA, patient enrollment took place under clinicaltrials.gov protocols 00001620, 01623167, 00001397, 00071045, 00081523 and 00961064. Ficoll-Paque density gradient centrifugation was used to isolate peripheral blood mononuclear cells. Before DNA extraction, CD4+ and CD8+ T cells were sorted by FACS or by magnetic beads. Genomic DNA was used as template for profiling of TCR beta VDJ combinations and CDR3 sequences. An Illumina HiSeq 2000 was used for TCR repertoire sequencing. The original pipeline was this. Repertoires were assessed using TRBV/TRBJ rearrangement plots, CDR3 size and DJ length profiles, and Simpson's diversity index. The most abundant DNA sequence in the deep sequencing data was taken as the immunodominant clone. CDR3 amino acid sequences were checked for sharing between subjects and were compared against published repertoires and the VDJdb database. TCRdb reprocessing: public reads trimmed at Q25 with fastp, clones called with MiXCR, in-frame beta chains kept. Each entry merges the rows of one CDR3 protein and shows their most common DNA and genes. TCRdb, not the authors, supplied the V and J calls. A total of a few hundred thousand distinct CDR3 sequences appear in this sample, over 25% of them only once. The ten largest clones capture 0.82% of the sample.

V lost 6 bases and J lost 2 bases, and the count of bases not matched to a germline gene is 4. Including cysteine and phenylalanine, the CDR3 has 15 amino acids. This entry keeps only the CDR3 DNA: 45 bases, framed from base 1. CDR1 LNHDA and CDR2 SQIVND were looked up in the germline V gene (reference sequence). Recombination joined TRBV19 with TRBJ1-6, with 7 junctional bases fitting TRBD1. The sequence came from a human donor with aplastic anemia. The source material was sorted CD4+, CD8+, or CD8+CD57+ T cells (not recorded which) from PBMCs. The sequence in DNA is TGTGCCAGTAGACCGACAGGGACCTATAATTCACCCCTCCACTTT. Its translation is CASRPTGTYNSPLHF.